These T cell receptor beta chains were read from a single sample in a study of blood T cell repertoires in COVID-19. TCRdb's table, derived via immunoSEQ multiplex PCR, lists solely in-frame clones and lacks some. This sample carries some 300,000 clones, roughly 90% of them seen once, and the ten largest clones take roughly 2.9%. The sample was PBMCs or T cells enriched from blood (not recorded which). The source is a woman aged 45-65 years who had been exposed to COVID-19. Each CDR3 is given without its conserved first and last residue. The order of the fields is clone size, V gene, CDR3 protein. Rows give clone size only sometimes, using once, few, many, or a class for an expanded clone.

- TRBV3-1/TRBV3-2 ASSAGTGLNTGELF
- TRBV5-4 ASSFKFRSDTEAF
- TRBV10-3 AISAGTSGGYEQY
- TRBV7-9 ASSLAGRSSDTQY
few TRBV4-2 ASSQAQSNNEKLF
few TRBV7-9 ASSSLPTGYMNTEAF
- TRBV5-1 ASSKEGGENNNSPLH
few TRBV12-3/TRBV12-4 ASRRENQPQH
- TRBV6-2/TRBV6-3 ASSLAGKVYEQY
- TRBV19 ASSIGTANQPQH
- TRBV19 ASSKATGANTGELF
- TRBV2 ASSEAANYGYT
- TRBV5-1 ASSLWAQGYNEQF
- TRBV30 AWSSPRTGADLLRDTEAF
- TRBV4-2 ASSQGGGYEQY
- TRBV5-1 ASSLASGISTDTQY
- TRBV4-1 ASSQVAGSNTEAF
- TRBV3-1/TRBV3-2 ASSQDPGLAGSETQY
- TRBV5-4 ASSLVGTASTDTQY
- TRBV6-4 ASSPQDRDNHSGNTIY
few TRBV28 ASSLSGPGVQF
- TRBV11-2 ASSLETGLWYGYT
- TRBV19 ASSIKVLGLAGGSSSYNEQF
- TRBV24-1 ATSDPDSTEAF